A selection of T cell receptor beta chains follows, all from one sample in a study of OX40 agonist ivuxolimab in advanced cancers. The repertoire was sequenced with immunoSEQ multiplex PCR; TCRdb's copy has only in-frame clones and lacks some. This sample has about 83,000 clones; 85% occur once, and the top ten carry roughly 0.7%. This specimen was CD4+ or CD8+ T cells sorted from blood, taken in a trial of the OX40 agonist ivuxolimab. The source of these receptors is an adult with an advanced solid tumor such as melanoma, head and neck, liver or kidney cancer. CDR3s include the opening cysteine and the closing phenylalanine or tryptophan. A D gene is named only where the DNA matches it firmly. Not every row has a clone size; where given, it reads once, few, many or a size class.

CDR3nt	CDR3aa	abundance	d_gene	v_gene	j_gene
TGCGCCAGCAGCGAGAGACCTGGAGGGGGGTCCGACGAGCAGTACTTC	CASSERPGGGSDEQYF	few	-	TRBV10-1	TRBJ2-7
TGTGCCAGCAGCCCCATGACAGGGTTGAACACTGAAGCTTTCTTT	CASSPMTGLNTEAFF	-	TRBD1	TRBV7-2	TRBJ1-1
TGTGCCAGCAGTTTAGGACAGGGTTACAATCAGCCCCAGCATTTT	CASSLGQGYNQPQHF	-	TRBD1	TRBV6-5	TRBJ1-5
TGTGCCAGCAGCTTGCGTGCGGGACAGGGGGACGAGCAGTACTTC	CASSLRAGQGDEQYF	-	TRBD1	TRBV5-6	TRBJ2-7
TGTGCCAGCAGCCAAACCCTAGCGGGCGTCACGCATACGCAGTATTTT	CASSQTLAGVTHTQYF	-	TRBD2	TRBV7-2	TRBJ2-3
TGTGCCAGCAGCTTAGGAACTAACCGCCTTCAAGAGACCCAGTACTTC	CASSLGTNRLQETQYF	-	-	TRBV7-2	TRBJ2-5
TGTGCCAGCAGCTTCGGGGGGGATCAGCCCCAGCATTTT	CASSFGGDQPQHF	-	-	TRBV7-9	TRBJ1-5
TGTGCCAGCAGCTTAGTCAGAGAGACCCAGTACTTC	CASSLVRETQYF	-	-	TRBV7-8	TRBJ2-5
TGTGCCAGCAGCTTTGACACCCACGGCTACACCTTC	CASSFDTHGYTF	-	-	TRBV7-9	TRBJ1-2
TGTGCCATCAGTGAGTCGATGGGGCGCGGGGAGAAATACAATGAGCAGTTCTTC	CAISESMGRGEKYNEQFF	-	-	TRBV10-3	TRBJ2-1
TGTGCCAGCAGCCCTACGCGACAACCAAATGAAAAACTGTTTTTT	CASSPTRQPNEKLFF	once	-	TRBV27	TRBJ1-4
TGTGCCAGCAGCACCCGGGACAGGGGTAGGGTTACTGAAGCTTTCTTT	CASSTRDRGRVTEAFF	once	TRBD1	TRBV7-8	TRBJ1-1
TGTTCCCACGGAACTAAAGAGACCCAGTACTTC	CSHGTKETQYF	-	-	TRBV6-6	TRBJ2-5
TGTGCCAGTAGTATGGGCAGGGAGGGCGCGCAGTACTTC	CASSMGREGAQYF	-	TRBD2	TRBV19	TRBJ2-7
TGTGCCGGACTACAGGATGGTTCGGCGCAAGAGACCCAGTACTTC	CAGLQDGSAQETQYF	-	-	TRBV6-1	TRBJ2-5
TGTGCCAGTACAACTGGGTTAGATGCCGGGGAGCTGTTTTTT	CASTTGLDAGELFF	-	-	TRBV19	TRBJ2-2
TGTGCCAGCAGTGATCGTGACAGGGGGCGCGGGCAGCCCCAGCATTTT	CASSDRDRGRGQPQHF	-	TRBD1	TRBV6-1	TRBJ1-5
TGTGCCAGCACCTCTCAGGGGAGGTTAGGGTACGAGCAGTACTTC	CASTSQGRLGYEQYF	-	-	TRBV2	TRBJ2-7
TGTGCCAGCAGCTCCAGGGTCGTACGAACTGAAGCTTTCTTT	CASSSRVVRTEAFF	-	-	TRBV5-5	TRBJ1-1
TGTGCCAGCTCGGGGGGCTCCTACAATGAGCAGTTCTTC	CASSGGSYNEQFF	-	-	TRBV18	TRBJ2-1
TGTGCCAGTAGTAGACTAGCAGGGGCCCGAGGCACAGATACGCAGTATTTT	CASSRLAGARGTDTQYF	-	-	TRBV19	TRBJ2-3
TGTGCCAGCAGCGTAGCGGTTGGTGTGGCAGGCGAGCAGTACTTC	CASSVAVGVAGEQYF	-	-	TRBV9	TRBJ2-7
TGTGCCAGCAGTGGGATTCAGGGAGTGAGCACCGGGGAGCTGTTTTTT	CASSGIQGVSTGELFF	-	-	TRBV28	TRBJ2-2
TGTGCTAGTGGCCTGGGACAGGGGGAAAAACTGTTTTTT	CASGLGQGEKLFF	-	TRBD1	TRBV12-5	TRBJ1-4
TGTGCCAGCAGACGACCCACCCAGGGCCCCTACGAGCAGTACTTC	CASRRPTQGPYEQYF	-	-	TRBV6-6	TRBJ2-7
TGTGCCAGCTCACCTCAGGGGGCGCACACTGAAGCTTTCTTT	CASSPQGAHTEAFF	-	TRBD1	TRBV18	TRBJ1-1
TGTGCCAGCAGCTTGGAGGAGACCCAGTACTTC	CASSLEETQYF	few	-	TRBV5-6	TRBJ2-5
TGTGCCAGTAGTATTACTAGCGGTCGGGGCACAGATACGCAGTATTTT	CASSITSGRGTDTQYF	-	TRBD2	TRBV19	TRBJ2-3
TGTGCCAGCAGTGAATTTGGAGTTGGATTCGGGGATACGCAGTATTTT	CASSEFGVGFGDTQYF	-	-	TRBV6-1	TRBJ2-3
TGTGCCAGCCGAGCAGATACGCAGTATTTT	CASRADTQYF	once	-	TRBV6-5	TRBJ2-3
TGCGCCAGCAGGTGGGGTTACACCGGGGAGCTGTTTTTT	CASRWGYTGELFF	-	-	TRBV10-1	TRBJ2-2
TGTGCCAGCAGCTTAGCGGCGACGAACACCGGGGAGCTGTTTTTT	CASSLAATNTGELFF	-	-	TRBV7-6	TRBJ2-2
TGTGCCATCAGTGGTCAGACGGGAGGGAACTATGGCTACACCTTC	CAISGQTGGNYGYTF	-	-	TRBV10-3	TRBJ1-2
TGTGCCAGCAGCTTGGTTGACAGCTATGGCTACACCTTC	CASSLVDSYGYTF	-	-	TRBV5-6	TRBJ1-2
TGTGCCAGCAGCCTTACAGGGTTTGTCTCTGGCTACACCTTC	CASSLTGFVSGYTF	-	-	TRBV11-2	TRBJ1-2
TGTGCCAGTAGTACACAGGTTAACTATGGCTACACCTTC	CASSTQVNYGYTF	-	-	TRBV19	TRBJ1-2
TGTGCCAGTAGTATTGGACAGGGGAATTCACCCCTCCACTTT	CASSIGQGNSPLHF	-	TRBD1	TRBV19	TRBJ1-6
TGCGCCAGCAGTGGGACGGGGCGGGAAAAACTGTTTTTT	CASSGTGREKLFF	-	-	TRBV10-2	TRBJ1-4
TGTGCCAGCAGTCCTCCGGGACACCGGAGCACTGAAGCTTTCTTT	CASSPPGHRSTEAFF	-	-	TRBV9	TRBJ1-1